Below are 27 T cell receptor beta chains sequenced from a single sample in a study of blood T cell repertoires in COVID-19. The repertoire was sequenced with immunoSEQ multiplex PCR; TCRdb's copy has only in-frame clones and lacks some. The table includes roughly 300,000 clones, nearly 90% detected once. The material sequenced was peripheral blood. These receptors all come from a man younger than 35 with active or convalescent COVID-19.

The gene calls are TRBV11-1 and TRBJ1-1; 7 bases fit TRBD1. The CDR3 has 14 amino acids. CDR1 is SGHAT and CDR2 is FQDESV in the germline V gene (reference sequence). V was pared by 5 bases and J by 2 bases, with 5 bases of the junction left unmatched. CDR3 DNA sequence: TGTGCCAGCAGCCAATACAGGGGAAACACTGAAGCTTTCTTT. This codes for CASSQYRGNTEAFF.

The rearrangement links TRBV10-3 to TRBJ1-4; D perhaps matches TRBD1 (6 bases). Germline V gene lookup returns CDR1 ENHRY and CDR2 SYGVKD. CDR3 length: 13 residues. Trimming removed 11 bases from V and 5 bases from J, with 15 bases in between. The CDR3 loop is CAAGHRENEKLFF. For the CDR3, the DNA is TGTGCCGCCGGCCACAGGGAGAATGAAAAACTGTTTTTT.

This chain links TRBV18 with TRBJ1-3; possibly TRBD1 for D (6 bases). V was trimmed by 4 bases and J by 0 bases, leaving 7 bases between them. The CDR3 covers 14 residues. CDR1 is KGHSH and CDR2 is LQKENI in the germline V gene. CDR3 nucleotides: TGTGCCAGCTCACGACAGGCCTCTGGAAACACCATATATTTT. Protein sequence: CASSRQASGNTIYF.

This chain links TRBV6-2 or TRBV6-3 with TRBJ2-7, with D hard to call. The V and J ends lost 5 bases and 3 bases respectively, with 17 bases between them. This CDR3 comprises 15 residues. Looked up from germline, CDR1 is MNHEY and CDR2 is SVGEGT. The chain's CDR3 is CASSPPLVAFYEQYF. In DNA, the CDR3 is TGTGCCAGCAGTCCCCCTTTGGTAGCCTTCTACGAGCAGTACTTC.

The V call is TRBV6-5, the J call TRBJ2-7, with TRBD1 matching 10 bases. Germline CDR1 reads MNHEY; CDR2 reads SVGAGI. This CDR3 region has 14 residues. V trimming: 6 bases; J trimming: 6 bases; junction bases outside the gene matches: 8. CDR3 amino acids: CASRRDRGRGEQYF. In nucleotides, the CDR3 is TGTGCCAGCAGAAGAGACAGGGGGCGGGGCGAGCAGTACTTC.

The V gene is TRBV13, the J gene TRBJ2-1; 12 bases fit TRBD2. Germline V CDR1 and CDR2: PRHDT, FYEKMQ (reference sequence). The CDR3 has 16 amino acids. V trimming: 5 bases; J trimming: 7 bases; junction bases outside the gene matches: 9. The CDR3 sequence: CASSEPGLAGWNEQFF. CDR3 nucleotides: TGTGCCAGCAGCGAACCGGGACTAGCGGGTTGGAATGAGCAGTTCTTC. Full variable domain (rest looked up from reference TRBV13 and TRBJ2-1): AAGVIQSPRHLIKEKRETATLKCYPIPRHDTVYWYQQGPGQDPQFLISFYEKMQSDKGSIPDRFSAQQFSDYHSELNMSSLELGDSALYFCASSEPGLAGWNEQFFGPGTRLTVL.

This chain links TRBV2 with TRBJ1-2, with D possibly TRBD1 on 6 matching bases. Trimming took off 7 bases at V and 2 bases at J, with 17 bases between the two ends. CDR1 and CDR2 (germline): SNHLY, FYNNEI. The CDR3 contains 15 residues. DNA of the CDR3: TGTGCCAGCACCCGAGGGACATCATCAAACTATGGCTACACCTTC. Its protein is CASTRGTSSNYGYTF. Supplemented by reference TRBV2 and TRBJ1-2, the full variable domain reads EPEVTQTPSHQVTQMGQEVILRCVPISNHLYFYWYRQILGQKVEFLVSFYNNEISEKSEIFDDQFSVERPDGSNFTLKIRSTKLEDSAMYFCASTRGTSSNYGYTFGSGTRLTVV.

The rearrangement links TRBV24-1 to TRBJ2-3, with 8 bases identical to TRBD2. The CDR3 runs 16 residues. The J segment lost 0 bases and the V segment lost 4 bases, leaving 5 bases of the junction unmatched. Germline-derived CDR1 and CDR2 are KGHDR and SFDVKD. CDR3 nucleotides: TGTGCCACCAGTGAGGCGGGGGGCCCTAGCACAGATACGCAGTATTTT. Translated: CATSEAGGPSTDTQYF.

The chain carries TRBV19 and TRBJ1-5; 7 positions match TRBD1. This CDR3 region has 12 residues. Losses at the gene ends were 8 bases for V and 4 bases for J; bases not matched to a gene: 2. CDR1 LNHDA and CDR2 SQIVND come from the germline V gene (reference sequence). The CDR3 is CASQTGNQPQHF. The CDR3 bases are TGTGCCAGTCAGACAGGGAATCAGCCCCAGCATTTT.

This clone was detected only a few times. The V gene is TRBV27, the J gene TRBJ1-2; 7 nucleotides match TRBD1. V trimming: 3 bases; J trimming: 0 bases; junction bases outside the gene matches: 4. This CDR3 has 15 residues. Germline-derived CDR1 and CDR2 are MNHEY and SMNVEV (reference sequence). The CDR3 protein is CASSFATGTNYGYTF. DNA of the CDR3: TGTGCCAGCAGTTTCGCGACAGGGACTAACTATGGCTACACCTTC.

The chain uses TRBV7-2 and TRBJ1-3; TRBD1 is a possible D gene (6 bases). The CDR3 totals 14 residues. V was clipped by 5 bases and J by 0 bases, with 8 bases between them. Looked up from germline, CDR1 is SGHTA and CDR2 is FQGNSA. Written as DNA, the CDR3 is TGTGCCAGCAGCCAACAGGGCTCTGGAAACACCATATATTTT. This sequence encodes CASSQQGSGNTIYF.

The chain has TRBV5-1 and TRBJ1-5, with D possibly matching TRBD1 (5 bases). The CDR3 is 14 residues long. Germline V lookup: CDR1 SGHRS, CDR2 YFSETQ. V lost 4 bases to trimming and J lost 2 bases, with 10 bases between them. The CDR3 nucleotides are TGCGCCAGCAGCACGGGGGAAGGCAATCAGCCCCAGCATTTT. Its translation: CASSTGEGNQPQHF.

The gene calls are TRBV18 and TRBJ1-5, with D possibly matching TRBD1 (6 bases). The CDR3 is 14 residues long. Between the trimmed V and J ends, which lost 3 bases and 4 bases, there was a span of 10 bases. Germline loops: CDR1 KGHSH, CDR2 LQKENI. The CDR3 region is CASSPGTLNQPQHF. In DNA, the CDR3 is TGTGCCAGCTCACCCGGGACATTGAATCAGCCCCAGCATTTT.

This chain connects TRBV6-2 or TRBV6-3 to TRBJ1-5, with D tentatively TRBD1 (5 bases). The V gene lost 5 bases and the J gene lost 4 bases, with 12 bases spanning the gap. This CDR3 has 14 residues. The germline CDR1 and CDR2 sequences are MNHEY and SVGEGT. CDR3 in DNA: TGTGCCAGCAGTCCGACAGCTCCGAATCAGCCCCAGCATTTT. Its translation: CASSPTAPNQPQHF.

The chain combines TRBV15 with TRBJ2-7; tentative D call: TRBD1 (6 bases). V lost 5 bases, J lost 3 bases, and 17 bases lay in between. The CDR3 is 15 residues long. Germline V gives CDR1 LNHNV, CDR2 YYDKDF (reference sequence). The CDR3 region is CATSGNRRGVYEQYF. The CDR3 DNA is TGTGCCACCAGCGGGAACCGCAGGGGCGTCTACGAGCAGTACTTC.

The V and J genes are TRBV9 and TRBJ1-4, with D possibly TRBD1 on 6 matching bases. Germline-derived CDR1 and CDR2 are SGDLS and YYNGEE. V was clipped by 4 bases and J by 2 bases, with 9 bases between them. CDR3 length equals 14 residues. The chain's CDR3 is CASSQGITNEKLFF. CDR3 nucleotide sequence: TGTGCCAGCAGCCAGGGGATCACTAATGAAAAACTGTTTTTT.

The rearrangement joins TRBV27 to TRBJ2-2; perhaps TRBD1 as D (6 bases). Trimming stripped 3 bases from V and 6 bases from J, with 8 bases between. CDR1 and CDR2 (germline): MNHEY, SMNVEV (reference sequence). CDR3 length equals 13 residues. The CDR3 nucleotides are TGTGCCAGCAGTTTCGACAGGCCCGGGGAGCTGTTTTTT. Translation: CASSFDRPGELFF.

The chain joins TRBV29-1 to TRBJ2-1; 8 nucleotides match TRBD1. The CDR3 has 13 residues. J was trimmed by 6 bases and V by 6 bases; bases with no gene match: 7. Germline loops: CDR1 SQVTM, CDR2 ANQGSEA. This CDR3 reads CSVPGQGGNEQFF. CDR3 nucleotides: TGCAGCGTCCCCGGACAGGGTGGCAATGAGCAGTTCTTC.

The rearrangement uses TRBV9 and TRBJ2-1, with TRBD2 matching 9 bases. V lost 4 bases and J lost 3; bases outside the gene matches: 5. Looked up from germline, CDR1 is SGDLS and CDR2 is YYNGEE. This CDR3 spans 15 amino acids. The CDR3 sequence is CASSKRGAVYNEQFF. In DNA form, the CDR3 reads TGTGCCAGCAGCAAGCGGGGGGCGGTCTACAATGAGCAGTTCTTC.

V and J are TRBV7-6 and TRBJ2-7; 12 bases fit TRBD1. V shed 5 bases and J 3 bases; nucleotides not matched to a gene: 5. The CDR3 extends over 15 amino acids. Germline V gene data show CDR1 as SGHVS and CDR2 as FNYEAQ. The CDR3 coding sequence is TGTGCCAGCAGCGGGGGACAGGGGGCATTCTACGAGCAGTACTTC. Translated, it gives CASSGGQGAFYEQYF.

This clone appeared once. This chain connects TRBV27 to TRBJ2-7; D may be TRBD2 (6 bases). CDR3 length: 13 amino acids. Germline V gives CDR1 MNHEY, CDR2 SMNVEV (reference sequence). V dropped 5 bases and J dropped 6 bases, with 14 bases sitting between them. The CDR3 spells CASSPLGSGEQYF. The CDR3 DNA follows: TGTGCCAGCAGTCCGCTCGGTAGCGGCGAGCAGTACTTC.

As to this clone: At one end the junction does not follow the germline gene, possibly because of a read error. The chain couples TRBV11-2 to TRBJ2-3; TRBD1 might be the D (5 bases). The V gene's germline CDR1 is SGHAT and CDR2 FQNNGV. This CDR3 is 15 amino acids long. In DNA form, the CDR3 reads TGTGCCAGCAGCTTAGATCAGGCCCACACAGGTACGCAGTATTTT. Protein: CASSLDQAHTGTQYF.

The V and J genes are TRBV3-1 (or the pseudogene TRBV3-2) and TRBJ1-2; D unclear. The germline V and J ends were trimmed by 6 bases and 0 bases, with 14 bases remaining between them. CDR1 and CDR2 (germline): LGHDT, YNNKEL (reference sequence). The CDR3 has 15 amino acids. CDR3 amino acids: CASSPRGSSNYGYTF. The CDR3 bases are TGTGCCAGCAGTCCGCGAGGGAGTTCTAACTATGGCTACACCTTC.

The chain recombines TRBV27 with TRBJ2-1; tentative D call: TRBD2 (6 bases). Germline lookup yields CDR1 MNHEY and CDR2 SMNVEV (reference sequence). The length of the CDR3 is 12 residues. The V gene lost 0 bases and the J gene lost 9 bases, with 6 bases spanning the gap. CDR3 sequence reads: CASSLSGGEQFF. In nucleotides, the CDR3 is TGTGCCAGCAGTTTATCGGGAGGTGAGCAGTTCTTC.

The chain carries TRBV6-1 and TRBJ1-1; D not certain. This CDR3 contains 14 residues. The V gene's germline CDR1 is MNHNS and CDR2 SASEGT. The V end was cut by 9 bases, the J end by 1 base, with 15 bases between. The CDR3 loop reads CASYRGRGNTEAFF. For the CDR3, the DNA is TGTGCCAGTTATCGCGGGCGGGGGAACACTGAAGCTTTCTTT.

The chain joins TRBV3-1 (or the pseudogene TRBV3-2) to TRBJ1-6; D is ambiguous. Trimming shortened V by 0 bases and J by 8 bases, and 8 bases separated the two germline ends. There are 14 residues in the CDR3. The germline V gene has CDR1 LGHDT and CDR2 YNNKEL (reference sequence). CDR3 nucleotides: TGTGCCAGCAGCCAAGATGCACTCTATTCACCCCTCCACTTT. It translates to CASSQDALYSPLHF.

About this clone: The junction departs from the called germline gene at one end, perhaps through a read error. The J gene is TRBJ2-7, the V gene TRBV2, with 7 positions matching TRBD2. The CDR3 extends over 15 amino acids. Germline values: CDR1 SNHLY, CDR2 FYNNEI. The CDR3 reads CASNEPTSPSLEQYF. The CDR3 DNA reads as TGTGCCAGCAATGAACCGACTAGCCCCTCCCTCGAGCAGTACTTC.